A single sample gave rise to the 20 T cell receptor beta chains below, sequenced in a study of cytomegalovirus exposure and HLA in healthy donors. PCR used 60 Vbeta primers and 13 Jbeta primers. TCRdb's table, derived via immunoSEQ multiplex PCR, lists solely in-frame clones and lacks some. The sample holds roughly 110,000 clones, about two thirds seen once. Input material: PBMCs. Receptors were obtained from a man between 25 and 39 years old in good health and CMV-seropositive.

The chain employs TRBV27 and TRBJ2-5, with 9 bases that match TRBD1. The CDR3 runs 16 residues. The V gene end was trimmed by 5 bases and the J gene end by 3 bases; junction bases not matched to a gene: 10. CDR1 MNHEY and CDR2 SMNVEV come from the germline V gene (reference sequence). The CDR3 DNA follows: TGTGCCAGCAGTAGGGATACCGGGACAGGGAAAGAGACCCAGTACTTC. Encoded protein: CASSRDTGTGKETQYF.

V is TRBV9 and J is TRBJ2-3; possible D gene TRBD2, 5 bases. This CDR3 is 14 amino acids long. The V end lost 4 bases, the J end lost 6 bases, and 15 bases lay between the germline ends. The germline gives CDR1 SGDLS, CDR2 YYNGEE. The CDR3 bases are TGTGCCAGCAGCCCCCCGGACTTGGTTGATACGCAGTATTTT. Translation: CASSPPDLVDTQYF.

The DNA of the CDR3 is TGTGCCAGCAGCCCTCTCAGGGGTCAGCCCCAGCATTTT. Its translation is CASSPLRGQPQHF. The genes are TRBV7-6 and TRBJ1-5; D might be TRBD1 (6 bases). Deletions cut 5 bases from V and 6 bases from J, with 11 bases between. From germline, CDR1 is SGHVS and CDR2 FNYEAQ. The CDR3 totals 13 residues.

The chain carries TRBV7-2 and TRBJ2-1; 9 bases are a match to TRBD2. Germline V gene sequence: CDR1 SGHTA, CDR2 FQGNSA. The junction had 12 bases not matched to a gene; V was cut back by 8 bases and J by 4 bases. This CDR3 is 16 amino acids long. CDR3 sequence (DNA): TGTGCCAGCTTTACCCCGCTAGCGGGGATTTACAATGAGCAGTTCTTC. Translating it yields CASFTPLAGIYNEQFF.

Only a few counts were recorded for this clone. The chain recombines TRBV4-2 with TRBJ2-3, with TRBD2 identical over 11 bases. The CDR3 covers 18 residues. Trimming removed 1 base from V and 3 bases from J; junction bases left unmatched: 9. Germline-derived CDR1 and CDR2 are LGHNA and YNFKEQ. CDR3 DNA: TGTGCCAGCAGCCAAGTAGCGGGGGGGCCGAGTGGAACAGATACGCAGTATTTT. Protein: CASSQVAGGPSGTDTQYF.

There are a few counts of this clone. The V gene is TRBV15, the J gene TRBJ2-3; TRBD1 is a possible D gene (5 bases). The CDR3 is 18 residues long. Per germline, CDR1 LNHNV and CDR2 YYDKDF (reference sequence). V lost 1 base and J lost 0, with 17 bases in between. Here the CDR3 reads CATSRAAGIYLSTDTQYF. The CDR3, as DNA: TGTGCCACCAGCAGAGCGGCAGGGATATACCTTAGCACAGATACGCAGTATTTT.

This clone was observed a handful of times. The gene calls are TRBV30 and TRBJ1-2; perhaps TRBD1 as D (5 bases). V was clipped by 4 bases and J by 8 bases, with 17 bases between them. The CDR3 runs 13 residues. Germline V gene lookup returns CDR1 GTSNPN and CDR2 SVGIG (reference sequence). CDR3 region: CAWTQMGGSGYTF. DNA of the CDR3: TGTGCCTGGACCCAGATGGGGGGGAGCGGCTACACCTTC.

The chain uses TRBV5-6 and TRBJ1-1; possible D gene TRBD1, 5 bases. V shed 4 bases and J shed 2 bases, with 18 bases lying between them. CDR3 size: 16 residues. Germline lookup yields CDR1 SGHDT and CDR2 YYEEEE. CDR3: CASSPPPPRGNTEAFF. As DNA, the CDR3 is TGTGCCAGCAGCCCCCCGCCACCAAGGGGAAACACTGAAGCTTTCTTT.

This clone was counted only a few times. This chain uses TRBV19 with TRBJ2-2, with D possibly being TRBD1 (6 bases). Germline assignment: CDR1 LNHDA and CDR2 SQIVND (reference sequence). V dropped 0 bases and J dropped 6 bases, with 14 bases sitting between them. The CDR3 is 16 amino acids. CDR3 protein: CASSIDLVGGAGELFF. Here the CDR3 DNA reads TGTGCCAGTAGTATAGATCTCGTAGGGGGAGCCGGGGAGCTGTTTTTT.

J is TRBJ1-1 and V is TRBV6-4; D is unclear. V lost 6 bases, J lost 7 bases, and 12 bases lay in between. CDR3 length equals 12 residues. In germline, CDR1 is MRHNA, CDR2 SNTAGT. This chain's CDR3 is CASSGVRGEAFF. The CDR3 nucleotides read TGTGCCAGCAGCGGTGTTCGGGGTGAAGCTTTCTTT.

The CDR3 loop reads CASSPGGNSPLHF. CDR3 coding DNA: TGTGCCAGTAGTCCGGGGGGTAATTCACCCCTCCACTTT. The V and J genes are TRBV19 and TRBJ1-6; possible D gene TRBD1, 5 bases. Germline values: CDR1 LNHDA, CDR2 SQIVND (reference sequence). This CDR3 has 13 residues. Trimming stripped 5 bases from V and 6 bases from J, with 8 bases between.

The chain couples TRBV6-5 to TRBJ1-1; 7 positions match TRBD1. Trimming removed 2 bases from V and 1 base from J; junction bases left unmatched: 7. Germline V CDR1 and CDR2: MNHEY, SVGAGI. The length of the CDR3 is 16 residues. Here the CDR3 DNA reads TGTGCCAGCAGTTACGGAACAGGGGCTAAGAACACTGAAGCTTTCTTT. It encodes CASSYGTGAKNTEAFF.

Worth noting for this clone: This CDR3 is also generated by other DNA sequences in the sample. The chain links TRBV5-6 to TRBJ1-1; D possibly corresponds to TRBD1 (6 bases). Germline V CDR1 and CDR2: SGHDT, YYEEEE. The CDR3 consists of 15 residues. V shed 5 bases and J shed 1 base, with 15 bases lying between them. The CDR3 loop reads CASSNYMGQNTEAFF. The DNA of the CDR3 is TGTGCCAGCAGTAACTATATGGGACAGAACACTGAAGCTTTCTTT.

There are a few counts of this clone. The chain uses TRBV29-1 and TRBJ2-2, with a tentative D call TRBD2 (6 bases). The germline V and J ends were trimmed by 7 bases and 6 bases, with 21 bases remaining between them. Per germline, CDR1 SQVTM and CDR2 ANQGSEA. CDR3 length: 15 residues. The CDR3 DNA reads as TGCAGCGCTCTAACTAGCATCTGGCCTTCCGGGGAGCTGTTTTTT. Its protein is CSALTSIWPSGELFF.

This clone turned up a few times. The V and J genes are TRBV7-9 and TRBJ2-1; possibly TRBD2 for D (6 bases). The length of the CDR3 is 13 residues. Germline CDR1 reads SEHNR; CDR2 reads FQNEAQ (reference sequence). Deletions cut 4 bases from V and 15 bases from J, with 19 bases between. In DNA form, the CDR3 reads TGTGCCAGCAGCTCGGATTCCGGGACTGGCGGGTTCTTC. It translates to CASSSDSGTGGFF.

This chain joins TRBV13 and TRBJ2-5; TRBD2 aligns across 8 bases. With 0 bases clipped from V and 5 bases from J, the junction kept 5 bases outside the gene matches. The CDR3 is made up of 15 amino acids. The germline gives CDR1 PRHDT, CDR2 FYEKMQ (reference sequence). CDR3: CASSLGRRGGETQYF. CDR3 DNA: TGTGCCAGCAGCTTAGGGCGTCGGGGGGGGGAGACCCAGTACTTC.

V gene TRBV6-6 combines with J gene TRBJ1-5; D not resolved. The CDR3 has 13 residues. Germline assignment: CDR1 MNHNY and CDR2 SVGAGI (reference sequence). Trimming cost V 6 bases and J 4 bases, with 10 bases left between them. Here the CDR3 reads CASSSGWNQPQHF. CDR3 sequence (DNA): TGTGCCAGCAGCTCCGGGTGGAATCAGCCCCAGCATTTT.

This chain links TRBV5-4 with TRBJ2-3; D gene ambiguous. The length of the CDR3 is 14 residues. In germline, CDR1 is SGHNT, CDR2 YYREEE (reference sequence). V lost 4 bases to trimming and J lost 0 bases, with 9 bases between them. For the CDR3, the DNA is TGTGCCAGCAGCATCCTGGGCAGCACAGATACGCAGTATTTT. Its translation: CASSILGSTDTQYF.

This clone was observed a few times. As DNA, the CDR3 is TGTGCCAGCAGCGCCAATTTCAGGGTGGAGACCCAGTACTTC. Its translation: CASSANFRVETQYF. The V call is TRBV7-6, the J call TRBJ2-5, with a possible D match to TRBD1 (5 bases). Trimming left V 5 bases short and J 5 bases short, with 15 bases between. The CDR3 covers 14 residues. Germline values: CDR1 SGHVS, CDR2 FNYEAQ.

V is TRBV30 and J is TRBJ1-1; 8 bases are shared with TRBD1. Germline V gene lookup returns CDR1 GTSNPN and CDR2 SVGIG (reference sequence). The CDR3 is made up of 16 amino acids. J was trimmed by 3 bases and V by 4 bases; bases with no gene match: 13. The CDR3 region has the DNA TGTGCCTGGAACCCCGCCCTGGGACAGGTGCACACTGAAGCTTTCTTT. It translates to CAWNPALGQVHTEAFF.